These 9 T cell receptor beta chains originate from one sample sequenced in a study of CD8 T cells in Susac syndrome. The authors reverse transcribed roughly 0.5 to 1 ug RNA with random hexamers. Using its own MiXCR run on the immunoSEQ multiplex PCR reads, TCRdb lists one record per CDR3 protein. The table has over 350,000 distinct CDR3 sequences, 75% to 90% seen once; the top ten hold about 0.12%. Sequencing used CD8+ T cells from PBMCs. All receptors come from a human donor with multiple sclerosis.

The chain has TRBV20-1 and TRBJ1-2; the match to TRBD1 covers 8 bases. The V segment lost 1 base and the J segment 1 base; nucleotides outside the gene matches: 2. This CDR3 comprises 14 residues. Looked up from germline, CDR1 is DFQATT and CDR2 is SNEGSKA (reference sequence). As DNA, the CDR3 is TGCAGTGCTAGAGGGGGACAGGATAACTATGGCTACACCTTC. This sequence encodes CSARGGQDNYGYTF.

The chain recombines TRBV28 with TRBJ2-1, with 7 positions matching TRBD1. Per germline, CDR1 MDHEN and CDR2 SYDVKM. This CDR3 has 16 amino acids. V was pared by 6 bases and J by 0 bases, with 8 bases of the junction left unmatched. The CDR3 nucleotides read TGTGCCAGCAGCGGCAGGGGGATCAGCTCCTACAATGAGCAGTTCTTC. It translates to CASSGRGISSYNEQFF.

Only one count was recorded for this clonotype. The gene calls are TRBV5-1 and TRBJ2-7; TRBD2 is a possible D gene (5 bases). Trimming cost V 4 bases and J 4 bases, with 12 bases left between them. The CDR3 is 13 amino acids. Germline CDR1 and CDR2: SGHRS and YFSETQ. CDR3 residues: CASSARGLYEQYF. DNA for the CDR3: TGCGCCAGCAGCGCCAGAGGGTTATACGAGCAGTACTTC. The full variable domain, rest sourced from reference TRBV5-1 and TRBJ2-7, is KAGVTQTPRYLIKTRGQQVTLSCSPISGHRSVSWYQQTPGQGLQFLFEYFSETQRNKGNFPGRFSGRQFSNSRSEMNVSTLELGDSALYLCASSARGLYEQYFGPGTRLTVT.

The chain couples TRBV7-9 to TRBJ2-1; 10 nucleotides match TRBD1. This CDR3 is 16 amino acids long. CDR1 is SEHNR, CDR2 FQNEAQ, per germline (reference sequence). With V trimmed by 5 bases and J by 6 bases, 10 bases remained unmatched. For the CDR3, the DNA is TGTGCCAGCAGCCCTACGACAGGGGGCGCCTTCAATGAGCAGTTCTTC. This encodes CASSPTTGGAFNEQFF. Using reference TRBV7-9 and TRBJ2-1 for the parts outside the CDR3, the full variable domain is DTGVSQNPRHKITKRGQNVTFRCDPISEHNRLYWYRQTLGQGPEFLTYFQNEAQLEKSRLLSDRFSAERPKGSFSTLEIQRTEQGDSAMYLCASSPTTGGAFNEQFFGPGTRLTVL.

This clonotype showed up just once. The chain uses TRBV12-5 and TRBJ2-1; D is uncertain. Germline-derived CDR1 and CDR2 are LGHNT and FRNRAP. V was cut by 6 bases and J by 0 bases, with 18 bases left in between. The length of the CDR3 is 17 residues. CDR3 sequence (DNA): TGTGCTAGTGGACCCGGGTCTAACCCCCTCTCCTACAATGAGCAGTTCTTC. It codes for CASGPGSNPLSYNEQFF.

This sequence joins TRBV5-1 and TRBJ2-7, with D tentatively TRBD1 (5 bases). Germline-derived CDR1 and CDR2 are SGHRS and YFSETQ. The CDR3 is 16 amino acids. The V end lost 4 bases, the J end lost 0 bases, and 17 bases lay between the germline ends. This CDR3 is CASSPKGPQFSYEQYF. DNA of the CDR3: TGCGCCAGCAGCCCTAAGGGGCCACAATTCTCCTACGAGCAGTACTTC.

This rearrangement joins TRBV5-1 to TRBJ2-5, with TRBD1 matching over 11 bases. V was pared by 3 bases and J by 5 bases, with 3 bases of the junction left unmatched. Germline V CDR1 and CDR2: SGHRS, YFSETQ. There are 14 residues in the CDR3. Written as DNA, the CDR3 is TGCGCCAGCAGCTCGGGACAGGGGGTTGAGACCCAGTACTTC. Translation: CASSSGQGVETQYF. Together with reference TRBV5-1 and TRBJ2-5, the CDR3 gives the full variable domain: KAGVTQTPRYLIKTRGQQVTLSCSPISGHRSVSWYQQTPGQGLQFLFEYFSETQRNKGNFPGRFSGRQFSNSRSEMNVSTLELGDSALYLCASSSGQGVETQYFGPGTRLLVL.

This clonotype occurred once. The rearrangement uses TRBV27 and TRBJ2-3; possible D gene TRBD2, 5 bases. This CDR3 is built from 14 residues. CDR1 and CDR2 (germline): MNHEY, SMNVEV (reference sequence). V lost 7 bases, J lost 0 bases, and 11 bases lay in between. CDR3 DNA: TGTGCCAGCAATTCCGGCGGGAGCACAGATACGCAGTATTTT. As protein: CASNSGGSTDTQYF.

The V gene is TRBV25-1, the J gene TRBJ2-5; maybe TRBD2 (7 bases). Germline CDR1 is MGHDK and CDR2 is SYGVNS. The V and J ends lost 7 bases and 5 bases respectively, with 20 bases between them. This CDR3 has 15 amino acids. The CDR3 region is CASIGGGGGRETQYF. CDR3 bases: TGTGCCAGCATTGGGGGCGGCGGGGGCAGGGAGACCCAGTACTTC.